A single sample gave rise to the 20 T cell receptor beta chains below, sequenced in a study of shared clonotypes between healthy human individuals. The data were produced by immunoSEQ multiplex PCR, yet TCRdb's version contains in-frame clones alone and is incomplete. Of about 1.5 million clones detected, under 99% appear once; the ten largest clones hold 0.4% to 0.55%. Input material: naive CD4+ T cells sorted from blood. Subset meaning: CD45RA+ positively selected. These receptors all come from a young man in good health.

This clone has a single count. This rearrangement joins TRBV5-6 to TRBJ2-7; 12 positions match TRBD2. J lost 6 bases, V lost 3 bases, and 10 bases had no gene match. The CDR3 loop spans 16 amino acids. Germline-derived CDR1 and CDR2 are SGHDT and YYEEEE. The CDR3 nucleotides are TGTGCCAGCAGCTCCCCGACTAGCGGGAGAAGTTCCGAGCAGTACTTC. As protein: CASSSPTSGRSSEQYF.

The gene calls are TRBV7-2 and TRBJ2-3, with 8 bases that match TRBD1. Trimming removed 5 bases from V and 7 bases from J; junction bases left unmatched: 11. Germline CDR1 SGHTA, CDR2 FQGNSA. This CDR3 spans 15 amino acids. CDR3 protein: CASSPAGGYRYTQYF. The CDR3 nucleotides read TGTGCCAGCAGCCCGGCAGGGGGCTACAGATATACGCAGTATTTT.

The chain recombines TRBV6-1 with TRBJ1-2; weak D call: TRBD1 (5 bases). Trimming removed 10 bases at V and 6 bases at J, with 21 bases between. The CDR3 has 14 residues. The V gene's germline CDR1 is MNHNS and CDR2 SASEGT. CDR3 in amino acids: CATMVGGRGDGYTF. The DNA of the CDR3 is TGTGCCACCATGGTTGGGGGACGAGGGGATGGCTACACCTTC.

This clone was counted once. V and J are TRBV7-9 and TRBJ2-2, with 7 bases matching TRBD2. The CDR3 length is 15 residues. The germline CDR1 and CDR2 sequences are SEHNR and FQNEAQ (reference sequence). Trimming at V came to 7 bases and at J to 7 bases, leaving 12 bases not matched to a gene. The CDR3 is CASTHWRERGGELFF. In DNA, the CDR3 is TGTGCCAGCACACACTGGCGGGAGAGGGGCGGGGAGCTGTTTTTT.

This rearrangement joins TRBV6-6 to TRBJ1-4, with D uncertain. The CDR3 extends over 14 amino acids. Trimming shortened V by 6 bases and J by 3 bases, and 11 bases separated the two germline ends. Germline V gives CDR1 MNHNY, CDR2 SVGAGI (reference sequence). The CDR3 region is CASRSKLSNEKLFF. CDR3 nucleotide sequence: TGTGCCAGCAGATCCAAGTTGTCTAATGAAAAACTGTTTTTT.

This chain joins TRBV6-1 and TRBJ2-7; TRBD2 agrees at 12 bases. Germline V gene lookup returns CDR1 MNHNS and CDR2 SASEGT. There are 15 residues in the CDR3. V shed 7 bases and J 0 bases; nucleotides not matched to a gene: 4. In DNA form, the CDR3 reads TGTGCCAGCAAACAGACTAGCGGGAGCTCCTACGAGCAGTACTTC. This sequence encodes CASKQTSGSSYEQYF.

The chain uses TRBV15 and TRBJ2-3; the match to TRBD2 covers 13 bases. CDR3 length: 16 residues. With 3 bases clipped from V and 2 bases from J, the junction kept 2 bases outside the gene matches. Germline CDR1 and CDR2: LNHNV and YYDKDF (reference sequence). The CDR3 protein is CATSRGLAGLTDTQYF. CDR3 DNA: TGTGCCACCAGCAGGGGACTAGCGGGACTCACAGATACGCAGTATTTT.

The chain recombines TRBV27 with TRBJ1-4; tentatively, D is TRBD1 (5 bases). From germline, CDR1 is MNHEY and CDR2 SMNVEV (reference sequence). This CDR3 is 18 amino acids long. Trimming stripped 0 bases from V and 3 bases from J, with 17 bases between. CDR3 sequence: CASSLSPGPVWANEKLFF. The CDR3 DNA reads as TGTGCCAGCAGTTTATCACCGGGACCCGTGTGGGCTAATGAAAAACTGTTTTTT.

V is TRBV5-1 and J is TRBJ1-1; D is uncertain. The V and J ends lost 1 base and 4 bases respectively, with 14 bases between them. Germline CDR1 SGHRS, CDR2 YFSETQ. The CDR3 runs to 15 residues. The chain's CDR3 is CASSLTGARGTEAFF. The CDR3 nucleotides read TGCGCCAGCAGCTTGACGGGCGCCCGGGGCACTGAAGCTTTCTTT.

Only one count was recorded for this clone. This sequence joins TRBV7-7 and TRBJ2-3; D ambiguous. Germline V lookup: CDR1 SSHAT, CDR2 FNYEAQ (reference sequence). With 2 bases removed from V and 2 bases from J, the gap between germline ends came to 5 bases. The CDR3 consists of 13 residues. As DNA, the CDR3 is TGTGCCAGCAGCTTACTCTCCACAGATACGCAGTATTTT. As protein: CASSLLSTDTQYF.

This chain uses TRBV11-3 with TRBJ2-1; the D call may be TRBD1 or TRBD2 (6 bases each). The CDR3 is 16 amino acids. Germline V gene data show CDR1 as SGHNT and CDR2 as YENEEA. Trimming left V 5 bases short and J 8 bases short, with 22 bases between. CDR3 DNA sequence: TGTGCCAGCAGCCCACGGGGAGGCCCAAGGGGGGATGAGCAGTTCTTC. Its protein is CASSPRGGPRGDEQFF. The whole variable domain, remainder taken from reference TRBV11-3 and TRBJ2-1, is EAGVVQSPRYKIIEKKQPVAFWCNPISGHNTLYWYLQNLGQGPELLIRYENEEAVDDSQLPKDRFSAERLKGVDSTLKIQPAELGDSAVYLCASSPRGGPRGDEQFFGPGTRLTVL.

This chain uses TRBV2 with TRBJ2-3; 8 positions match TRBD1. Germline V gene data show CDR1 as SNHLY and CDR2 as FYNNEI. V was pared by 8 bases and J by 6 bases, with 10 bases of the junction left unmatched. The CDR3 consists of 14 residues. The CDR3 DNA follows: TGTGCCAGCCTTCGGGACAGGACGGCGGATACGCAGTATTTT. Its protein product is CASLRDRTADTQYF.

This chain uses TRBV5-4 with TRBJ2-7; TRBD2 matches 10 bases. This CDR3 region has 15 residues. The germline V gene has CDR1 SGHNT and CDR2 YYREEE (reference sequence). Unmatched junction bases numbered 4, after V lost 0 bases and J lost 4 bases. The CDR3 reads CASSLDSGRSYEQYF. The CDR3, as DNA: TGTGCCAGCAGCTTGGATAGCGGGAGGTCGTACGAGCAGTACTTC.

The V call is TRBV7-8, the J call TRBJ2-7, with D perhaps given as TRBD1 or TRBD2 (5 bases each). The V gene lost 5 bases and the J gene lost 7 bases, with 21 bases spanning the gap. CDR3 length: 15 residues. Germline V gives CDR1 SGHVS, CDR2 FQNEAQ. CDR3 DNA: TGTGCCAGCAGCCAGGCCTGGGACCAGGTTAGAGAGCAGTACTTC. Translated, it gives CASSQAWDQVREQYF.

In its sample, this clone was seen once. The chain joins TRBV5-4 to TRBJ2-5; TRBD1 matches 7 bases. Germline CDR1 and CDR2: SGHNT and YYREEE (reference sequence). The junction had 6 bases not matched to a gene; V was cut back by 5 bases and J by 5 bases. This CDR3 has 13 residues. CDR3 bases: TGTGCCAGCAGTATACAGGGGTGGGAGACCCAGTACTTC. It is translated as CASSIQGWETQYF.

The J gene is TRBJ2-1, the V gene TRBV4-1; D is unclear. CDR1 and CDR2 from the germline V gene are MGHRA and YSYEKL. V was trimmed by 0 bases and J by 10 bases, leaving 7 bases between them. The CDR3 spans 12 residues. CDR3 nucleotide sequence: TGCGCCAGCAGCCAAGAGATAGGGGAGCAGTTCTTC. It is translated as CASSQEIGEQFF.

J is TRBJ2-7 and V is TRBV4-3; maybe TRBD1 (5 bases). V was pared by 0 bases and J by 4 bases, with 10 bases between. The germline CDR1 and CDR2 sequences are LGHNA and YSLEER. This CDR3 region has 14 residues. CDR3 protein: CASSQEGREYEQYF. CDR3 nucleotide sequence: TGCGCCAGCAGCCAAGAAGGCAGGGAATACGAGCAGTACTTC.

CDR3: CASSFPGSYEQYF. As DNA, the CDR3 is TGTGCCAGTAGTTTTCCGGGGTCCTACGAGCAGTACTTC. This sequence joins TRBV19 and TRBJ2-7, with D perhaps TRBD2 (5 bases). The ends were cut back, 5 bases at V and 1 base at J, with 9 bases in the middle. The CDR3 has 13 residues. Germline CDR1 is LNHDA and CDR2 is SQIVND (reference sequence).

The chain combines TRBV7-3 with TRBJ2-3, with 7 bases lining up with TRBD2. The CDR3 covers 13 residues. The junction had 5 bases not matched to a gene; V was cut back by 8 bases and J by 3 bases. Germline V lookup: CDR1 SGHTA, CDR2 FQGTGA. The CDR3 region is CASEASGTDTQYF. CDR3 nucleotides: TGTGCCAGCGAGGCTAGCGGTACAGATACGCAGTATTTT. Looking up the rest from reference TRBV7-3 and TRBJ2-3 gives the full variable domain: GAGVSQTPSNKVTEKGKYVELRCDPISGHTALYWYRQSLGQGPEFLIYFQGTGAADDSGLPNDRFFAVRPEGSVSTLKIQRTERGDSAVYLCASEASGTDTQYFGPGTRLTVL.

J is TRBJ2-7 and V is TRBV10-3; D is uncertain. V was clipped by 0 bases and J by 1 base, with 10 bases between them. The CDR3 spans 15 residues. Germline V gene lookup returns CDR1 ENHRY and CDR2 SYGVKD. The CDR3 is CAISESIAGSYEQYF. The CDR3 bases are TGTGCCATCAGTGAGTCGATTGCCGGGTCCTACGAGCAGTACTTC.